This TCR beta chain came from a study of T cell responses to AZD1222 COVID-19 vaccine. Only in-frame clones appear in the TCRdb table, and some are missing; sequencing was by immunoSEQ multiplex PCR. Of fewer than 120,000 clones in the sample, about 87% were seen once. Notes on the study in general: Mapped onto spike, vaccine-associated CD4 TCRs spanned it and were dominant at 160-218 and 743-854. Close to half of all spike-specific TCRs reportedly target regions of the variants that are unmutated. Spike-specific TCR depth and breadth grew after two AZD1222 doses.

On this clone itself: Its cognate antigen is unknown.

Source: peripheral blood, taken 28 days after the second AZD1222 dose. This clonotype was sampled from an adult who received the AZD1222 COVID-19 vaccine.

The CDR3 coding sequence is TGTGCCAGCAGCCGACAGGGGACCGGGGAGCTGTTTTTT. This gives the protein CASSRQGTGELFF. The chain employs TRBV11-3 and TRBJ2-2; 8 bases align to TRBD1. The length of the CDR3 is 13 residues. The ends lost 5 bases at V and 5 bases at J; junction bases unmatched: 1. CDR1 and CDR2 from the germline V gene are SGHNT and YENEEA. Full variable domain (missing parts from reference TRBV11-3 and TRBJ2-2): EAGVVQSPRYKIIEKKQPVAFWCNPISGHNTLYWYLQNLGQGPELLIRYENEEAVDDSQLPKDRFSAERLKGVDSTLKIQPAELGDSAVYLCASSRQGTGELFFGEGSRLTVL.